This T cell receptor beta chain was observed in a study of T-cell memory formation after mild COVID-19. For the study at large: Clusters of TCRs were largely donor specific. Study conclusions and caveats: Pre-infection memory showed some responding clones, and this suggested that cross-reactive memory joined. Contracting clones, day 15 to 85, had balanced CD4/CD8, and later expanders favored CD4+.

The germline V and J ends were trimmed by 3 bases and 0 bases, with 12 bases remaining between them. The CDR3 has 15 residues. The germline CDR1 and CDR2 sequences are KGHSH and LQKENI. Comments on this clonotype: What it binds is not known.

Constant-segment-primed 5'RACE gave TCR alpha and TCR beta cDNA libraries with sample barcodes and UMIs. TCRdb recomputed calls from the 5' RACE reads with MiXCR, one row per CDR3 protein. Counted here are tens of thousands of distinct CDR3 sequences, 16% occurring once; the ten biggest clones make up around 29%. The chain joins TRBV18 to TRBJ2-7; no reliable D call. Sequenced sample: PBMCs or a T cell subset sorted from them (not recorded which). This TCR was recovered from an adult woman who had mild COVID-19 (a few samples of this study predate the infection). Cell type and time point are not known. As DNA, the CDR3 is TGTGCCAGCTCACCCTCCAGGCGTAGCTCCTACGAGCAGTACTTC. As protein: CASSPSRRSSYEQYF.